This T cell receptor beta chain was captured in a study of graft-versus-host responses after intestinal transplantation. Study-level background: Recipients received multivisceral, liver-intestinal, or isolated intestinal transplants. Anti-thymocyte globulin induction, then tacrolimus and steroids for about 3 years, went to all recipients. Notes on the study in general: Some GvH clones were seen earlier in gut or blood, suggesting intestinal origin.

Germline CDR1 is MNHEY and CDR2 is SVGAGI. The CDR3 length is 14 residues. With 0 bases removed from V and 2 bases from J, the gap between germline ends came to 7 bases. Produced via immunoSEQ multiplex PCR; TCRdb's table is partial and in-frame only. The sample consists of some 120,000 clones, just over 90% of them appearing once. A note on this clone: Its antigen is as yet unknown.

Sequences were derived from unstimulated CD4+ T cells sorted from spleen or lymph node cells, sampled before transplant. The origin of this receptor is a human donor who was the organ donor for an intestinal transplant. The rearrangement links TRBV6-5 to TRBJ1-1; no definite D call. CDR3 DNA sequence: TGTGCCAGCAGTTACTCCCGACCTAACACTGAAGCTTTCTTT. Protein product: CASSYSRPNTEAFF.